This entry concerns a single T cell receptor (beta chain). Its antigen remains unidentified. Assay: immunoSEQ multiplex PCR; the TCRdb copy retains only in-frame clones and omits some. The repertoire has about 100,000 clones, 80% to 95% of them found once; the top ten carry 1.5% to 2%. This CDR3 has 21 residues. The V and J ends lost 2 bases and 3 bases, in that order; junction bases with no gene match: 22. Germline V gene data show CDR1 as LGHNA and CDR2 as YNFKEQ. This sample stems from a study of T cell responses to AZD1222 COVID-19 vaccine. The study's findings and limits: There were vaccine-associated CD4 TCRs across spike, dominant at 160-218 and 743-854. Spike-specific TCR breadth and depth went up after people got two AZD1222 doses.

V usage is TRBV4-2 and J usage is TRBJ2-3, with TRBD2 identical over 8 bases. The receptor comes from an adult in good health. The material was peripheral blood, obtained on day 0 of AZD1222 vaccination. In DNA form, the CDR3 reads TGTGCCAGCAGCCAAAATCACCAAGCGGGAGTAAGGATCGGTAGGACAGATACGCAGTATTTT. Translation: CASSQNHQAGVRIGRTDTQYF.